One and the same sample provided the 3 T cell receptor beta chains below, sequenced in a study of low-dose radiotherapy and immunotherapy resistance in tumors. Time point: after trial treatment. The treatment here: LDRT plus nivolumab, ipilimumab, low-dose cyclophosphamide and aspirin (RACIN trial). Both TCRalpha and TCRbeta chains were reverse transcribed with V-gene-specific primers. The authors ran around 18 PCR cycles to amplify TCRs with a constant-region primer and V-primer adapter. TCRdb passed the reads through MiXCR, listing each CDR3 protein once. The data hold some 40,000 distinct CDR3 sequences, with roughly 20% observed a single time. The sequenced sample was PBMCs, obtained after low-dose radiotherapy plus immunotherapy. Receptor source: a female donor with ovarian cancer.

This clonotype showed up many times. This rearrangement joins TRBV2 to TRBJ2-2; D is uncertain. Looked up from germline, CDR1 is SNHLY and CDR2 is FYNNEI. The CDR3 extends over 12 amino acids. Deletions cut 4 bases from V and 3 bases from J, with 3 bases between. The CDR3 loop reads CASSVDTGELFF. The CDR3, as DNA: TGTGCCAGCAGTGTGGACACCGGGGAGCTGTTTTTT.

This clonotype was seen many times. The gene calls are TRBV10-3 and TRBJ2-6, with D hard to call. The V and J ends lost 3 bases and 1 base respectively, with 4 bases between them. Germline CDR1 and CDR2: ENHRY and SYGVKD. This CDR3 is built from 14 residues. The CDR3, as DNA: TGTGCCATCAGTGATGGATCTGGGGCCAACGTCCTGACTTTC. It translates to CAISDGSGANVLTF.

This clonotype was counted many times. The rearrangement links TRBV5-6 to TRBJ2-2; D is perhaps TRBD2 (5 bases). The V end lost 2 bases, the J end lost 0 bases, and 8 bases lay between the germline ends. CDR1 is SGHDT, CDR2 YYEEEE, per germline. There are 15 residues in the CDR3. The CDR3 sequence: CASSFSVTNTGELFF. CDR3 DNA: TGTGCCAGCAGCTTTAGCGTAACGAACACCGGGGAGCTGTTTTTT.